This passage covers 6 T cell receptor beta chains from one sample sequenced in a study of T cell repertoires in cytomegalovirus infection. In TCRdb, the reads were re-called with MiXCR into one record per CDR3 protein. Seen here are 100,000 to 150,000 distinct CDR3 sequences, roughly a quarter observed once, and the top ten hold about 37%. Their antigen targets remain unknown. Sequenced sample: PBMCs, sequenced either directly or after in vitro stimulation (not recorded which). Receptor source: a human donor in good health (CMV status not recorded). Some clones in this sample may be carry-over from other donors' samples.

This clonotype was recorded many times. V is TRBV10-3 and J is TRBJ2-5; tentative D call: TRBD2 (5 bases). CDR1 is ENHRY, CDR2 SYGVKD, per germline. The germline V and J ends were trimmed by 7 bases and 0 bases, with 6 bases remaining between them. The length of the CDR3 is 12 residues. CDR3 sequence (DNA): TGTGCCATCAAAGCGGACCAAGAGACCCAGTACTTC. This encodes CAIKADQETQYF.

The chain employs TRBV24-1 and TRBJ2-1, with 7 nucleotides matching TRBD2. This CDR3 is built from 18 residues. Germline assignment: CDR1 KGHDR and CDR2 SFDVKD. Trimming cost V 4 bases and J 5 bases; bases outside gene matches: 16. The CDR3 spells CATSDSDPWRESNNEQFF. The CDR3 DNA sequence: TGTGCCACCAGTGACTCCGACCCTTGGCGGGAGAGTAACAATGAGCAGTTCTTC.

This clonotype has ten or more counts. The chain joins TRBV7-3 to TRBJ2-2; TRBD2 matches at 14 bases. The ends lost 5 bases at V and 6 bases at J; junction bases unmatched: 11. Germline V lookup: CDR1 SGHTA, CDR2 FQGTGA. The CDR3 consists of 18 residues. The CDR3 reads CASSPIIGTSGSSGELFF. The CDR3 bases are TGTGCCAGCAGCCCCATAATTGGGACTAGCGGGAGTTCCGGGGAGCTGTTTTTT. Supplemented by reference TRBV7-3 and TRBJ2-2, the full variable domain reads GAGVSQTPSNKVTEKGKYVELRCDPISGHTALYWYRQSLGQGPEFLIYFQGTGAADDSGLPNDRFFAVRPEGSVSTLKIQRTERGDSAVYLCASSPIIGTSGSSGELFFGEGSRLTVL.

This clonotype appeared many times. The V and J genes are TRBV7-3 and TRBJ1-3; tentative D call: TRBD1 (6 bases). V lost 5 bases, J lost 6 bases, and 17 bases lay in between. Germline assignment: CDR1 SGHTA and CDR2 FQGTGA. This CDR3 is 15 amino acids long. The CDR3 region is CASSPSNAGENTIYF. Here the CDR3 DNA reads TGTGCCAGCAGCCCCTCAAATGCAGGGGAAAACACCATATATTTT.

This clonotype was counted a few times. This rearrangement joins TRBV12-3 or TRBV12-4 to TRBJ2-2; D is possibly TRBD2 (5 bases). There are 18 residues in the CDR3. The germline V and J ends were trimmed by 7 bases and 0 bases, with 21 bases remaining between them. The CDR3 region is CASNPRGQRPANTGELFF. Here the CDR3 DNA reads TGTGCCAGCAATCCCCGAGGTCAGCGGCCCGCGAACACCGGGGAGCTGTTTTTT.

Only a few counts were recorded for this clonotype. This chain links TRBV28 with TRBJ2-4, with D perhaps matching TRBD1 (7 bases). The ends were cut back, 4 bases at V and 6 bases at J, with 10 bases in the middle. The CDR3 covers 13 residues. The germline V gene has CDR1 MDHEN and CDR2 SYDVKM. The CDR3 DNA sequence: TGTGCCAGCAGTTCAGGGGGGCGAAACATTCAGTACTTC. It encodes CASSSGGRNIQYF.